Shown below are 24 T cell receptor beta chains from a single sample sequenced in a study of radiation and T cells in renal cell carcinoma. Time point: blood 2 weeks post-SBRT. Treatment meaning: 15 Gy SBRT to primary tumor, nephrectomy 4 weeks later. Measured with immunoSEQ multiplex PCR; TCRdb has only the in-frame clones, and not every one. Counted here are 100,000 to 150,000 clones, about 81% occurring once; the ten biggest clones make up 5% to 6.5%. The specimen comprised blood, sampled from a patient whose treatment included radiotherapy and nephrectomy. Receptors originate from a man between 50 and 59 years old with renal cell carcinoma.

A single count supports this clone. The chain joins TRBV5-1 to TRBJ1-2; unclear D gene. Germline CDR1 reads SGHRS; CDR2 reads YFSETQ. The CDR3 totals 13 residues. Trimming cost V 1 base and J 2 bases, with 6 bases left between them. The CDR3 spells CASSLTENYGYTF. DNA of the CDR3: TGCGCCAGCAGCTTGACTGAGAACTATGGCTACACCTTC.

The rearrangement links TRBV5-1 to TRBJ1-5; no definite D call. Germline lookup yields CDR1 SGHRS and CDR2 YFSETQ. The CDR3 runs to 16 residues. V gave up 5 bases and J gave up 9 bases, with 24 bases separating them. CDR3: CASRCLPKTQLWPQHF. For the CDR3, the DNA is TGCGCCAGCAGATGCCTCCCTAAGACCCAACTATGGCCCCAGCATTTT. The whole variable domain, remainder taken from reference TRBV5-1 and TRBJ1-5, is KAGVTQTPRYLIKTRGQQVTLSCSPISGHRSVSWYQQTPGQGLQFLFEYFSETQRNKGNFPGRFSGRQFSNSRSEMNVSTLELGDSALYLCASRCLPKTQLWPQHFGDGTRLSIL.

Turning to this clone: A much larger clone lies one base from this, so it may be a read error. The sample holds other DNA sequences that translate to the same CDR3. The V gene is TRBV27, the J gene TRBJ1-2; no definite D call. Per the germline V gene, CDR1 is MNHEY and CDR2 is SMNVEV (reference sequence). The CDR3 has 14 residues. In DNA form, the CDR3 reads TGTGCCAGCAGTTTATACCCGGTCTACTACGGCTACACCTTC. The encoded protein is CASSLYPVYYGYTF.

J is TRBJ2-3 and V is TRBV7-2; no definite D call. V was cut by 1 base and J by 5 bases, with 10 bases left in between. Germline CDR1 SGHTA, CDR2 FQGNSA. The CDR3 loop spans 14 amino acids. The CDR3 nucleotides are TGTGCCAGCAGCTTAGGGATGGGCAGAGATACGCAGTATTTT. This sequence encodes CASSLGMGRDTQYF.

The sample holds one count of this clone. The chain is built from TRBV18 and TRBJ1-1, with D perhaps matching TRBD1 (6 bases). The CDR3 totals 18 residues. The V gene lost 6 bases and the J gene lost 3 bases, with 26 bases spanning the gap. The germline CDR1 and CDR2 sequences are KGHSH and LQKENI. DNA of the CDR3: TGTGCCAGCTCTCCGTCCCGGGACAAGGGAGGGTTGGACACTGAAGCTTTCTTT. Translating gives CASSPSRDKGGLDTEAFF.

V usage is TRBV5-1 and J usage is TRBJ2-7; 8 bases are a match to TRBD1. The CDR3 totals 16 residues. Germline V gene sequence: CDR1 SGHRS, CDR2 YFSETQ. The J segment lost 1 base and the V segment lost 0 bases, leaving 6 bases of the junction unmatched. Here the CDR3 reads CASSLAGTGLSYEQYF. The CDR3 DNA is TGCGCCAGCAGCTTGGCCGGGACAGGCCTTTCCTACGAGCAGTACTTC.

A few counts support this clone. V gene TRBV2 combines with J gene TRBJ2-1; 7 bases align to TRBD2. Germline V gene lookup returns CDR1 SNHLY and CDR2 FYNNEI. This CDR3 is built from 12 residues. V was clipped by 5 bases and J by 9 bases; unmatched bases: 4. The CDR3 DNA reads TGTGCCAGCAGTTCCTGGACTAGTGAGCAGTTCTTC. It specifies CASSSWTSEQFF.

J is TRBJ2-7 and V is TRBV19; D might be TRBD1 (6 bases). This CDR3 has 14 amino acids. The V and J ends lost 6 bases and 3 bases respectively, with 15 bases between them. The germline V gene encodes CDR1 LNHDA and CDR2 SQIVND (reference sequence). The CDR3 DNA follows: TGTGCCAGTAGCCGGCTGGACAGCCTCTACGAGCAGTACTTC. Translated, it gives CASSRLDSLYEQYF.

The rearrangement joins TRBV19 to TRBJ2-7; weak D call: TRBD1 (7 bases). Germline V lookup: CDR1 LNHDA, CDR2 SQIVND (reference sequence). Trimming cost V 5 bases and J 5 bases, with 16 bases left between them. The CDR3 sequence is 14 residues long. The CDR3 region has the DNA TGTGCCAGTAGTGCATCAGGGGGGCCCAACGAGCAGTACTTC. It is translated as CASSASGGPNEQYF.

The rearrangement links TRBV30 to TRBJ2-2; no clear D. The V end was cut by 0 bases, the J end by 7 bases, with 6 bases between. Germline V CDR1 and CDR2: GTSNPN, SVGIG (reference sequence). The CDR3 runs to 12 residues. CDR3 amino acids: CAWSVSNGELFF. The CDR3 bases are TGTGCCTGGAGTGTGAGTAACGGGGAGCTGTTTTTT. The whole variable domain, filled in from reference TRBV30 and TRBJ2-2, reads SQTIHQWPATLVQPVGSPLSLECTVEGTSNPNLYWYRQAAGRGLQLLFYSVGIGQISSEVPQNLSASRPQDRQFILSSKKLLLSDSGFYLCAWSVSNGELFFGEGSRLTVL.

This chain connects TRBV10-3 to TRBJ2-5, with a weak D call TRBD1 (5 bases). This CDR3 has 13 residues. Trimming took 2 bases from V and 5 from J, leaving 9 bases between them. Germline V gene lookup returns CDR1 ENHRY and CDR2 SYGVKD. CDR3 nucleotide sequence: TGTGCCATCAGTGAGCAGGGAATGGAGACCCAGTACTTC. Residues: CAISEQGMETQYF.

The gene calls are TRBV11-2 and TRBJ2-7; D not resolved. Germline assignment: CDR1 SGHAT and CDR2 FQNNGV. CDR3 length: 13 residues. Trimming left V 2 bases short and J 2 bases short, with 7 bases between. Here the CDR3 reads CASSLSGPYEQYF. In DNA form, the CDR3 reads TGTGCCAGCAGCTTATCCGGACCCTACGAGCAGTACTTC.

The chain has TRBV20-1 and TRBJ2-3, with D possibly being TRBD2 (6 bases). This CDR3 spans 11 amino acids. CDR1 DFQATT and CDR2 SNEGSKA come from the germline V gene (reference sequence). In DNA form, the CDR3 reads TGCAGCCCGACTAGACCAGATACGCAGTATTTT. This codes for CSPTRPDTQYF.

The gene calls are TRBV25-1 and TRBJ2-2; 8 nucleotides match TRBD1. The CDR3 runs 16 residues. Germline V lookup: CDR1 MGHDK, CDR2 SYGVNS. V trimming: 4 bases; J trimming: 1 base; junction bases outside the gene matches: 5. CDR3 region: CASSAYRGLNTGELFF. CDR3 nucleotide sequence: TGTGCCAGCAGTGCTTACAGGGGGTTGAACACCGGGGAGCTGTTTTTT.

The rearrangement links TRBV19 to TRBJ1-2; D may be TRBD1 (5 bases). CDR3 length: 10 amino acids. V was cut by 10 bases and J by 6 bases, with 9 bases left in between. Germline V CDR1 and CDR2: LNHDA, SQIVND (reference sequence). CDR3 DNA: TGTGCCAATGGGGGTGATGGCTACACCTTC. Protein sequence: CANGGDGYTF. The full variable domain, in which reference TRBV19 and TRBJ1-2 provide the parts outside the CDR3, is DGGITQSPKYLFRKEGQNVTLSCEQNLNHDAMYWYRQDPGQGLRLIYYSQIVNDFQKGDIAEGYSVSREKKESFPLTVTSAQKNPTAFYLCANGGDGYTFGSGTRLTVV.

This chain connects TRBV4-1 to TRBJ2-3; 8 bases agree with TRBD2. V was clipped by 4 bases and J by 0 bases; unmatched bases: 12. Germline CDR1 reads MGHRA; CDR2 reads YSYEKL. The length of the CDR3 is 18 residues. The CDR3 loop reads CASSPAETSGRSTDTQYF. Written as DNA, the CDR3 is TGCGCCAGCAGCCCCGCAGAAACTAGCGGCAGAAGCACAGATACGCAGTATTTT.

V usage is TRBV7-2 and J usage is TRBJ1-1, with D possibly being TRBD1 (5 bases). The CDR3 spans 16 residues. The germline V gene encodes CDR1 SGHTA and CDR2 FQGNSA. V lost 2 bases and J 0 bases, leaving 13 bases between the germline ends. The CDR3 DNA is TGTGCCAGCAGCTTACGGGGGGGTTTAATGAACACTGAAGCTTTCTTT. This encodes CASSLRGGLMNTEAFF.

CDR3 nucleotides: TGCGCCAGCAGCCAAGAAGCGGGGGACACAGATACGCAGTATTTT. It specifies CASSQEAGDTDTQYF. The chain links TRBV4-1 to TRBJ2-3; 8 bases match TRBD2. Trimming took 0 bases from V and 2 from J; bases not matched to a gene: 1. The germline gives CDR1 MGHRA, CDR2 YSYEKL. This CDR3 region has 15 residues.

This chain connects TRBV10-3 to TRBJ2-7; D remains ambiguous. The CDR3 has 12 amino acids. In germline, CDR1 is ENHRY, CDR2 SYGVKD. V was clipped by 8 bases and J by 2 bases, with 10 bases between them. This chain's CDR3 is CAILSETYEQYF. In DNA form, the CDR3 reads TGTGCCATCTTAAGTGAGACCTACGAGCAGTACTTC.

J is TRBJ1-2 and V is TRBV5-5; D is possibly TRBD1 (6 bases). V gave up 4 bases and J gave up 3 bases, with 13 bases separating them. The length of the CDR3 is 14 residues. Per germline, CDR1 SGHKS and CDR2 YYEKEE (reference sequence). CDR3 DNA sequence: TGTGCCAGCAGCCCAGGGACATCCGACTATGGCTACACCTTC. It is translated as CASSPGTSDYGYTF.

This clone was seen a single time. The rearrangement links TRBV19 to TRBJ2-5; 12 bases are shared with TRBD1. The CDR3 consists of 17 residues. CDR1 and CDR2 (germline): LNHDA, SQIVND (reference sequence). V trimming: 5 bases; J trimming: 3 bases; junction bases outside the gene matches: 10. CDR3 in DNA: TGTGCCAGTAGTGCTCCGGGACAGGGGGCAGAGGAAGAGACCCAGTACTTC. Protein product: CASSAPGQGAEEETQYF.

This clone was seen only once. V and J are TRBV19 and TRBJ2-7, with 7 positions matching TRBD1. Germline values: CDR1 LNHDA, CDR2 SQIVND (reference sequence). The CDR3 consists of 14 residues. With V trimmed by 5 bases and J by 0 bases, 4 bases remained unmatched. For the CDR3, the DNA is TGTGCCAGTAGTGAGACAGGGAGCTCCTACGAGCAGTACTTC. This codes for CASSETGSSYEQYF.

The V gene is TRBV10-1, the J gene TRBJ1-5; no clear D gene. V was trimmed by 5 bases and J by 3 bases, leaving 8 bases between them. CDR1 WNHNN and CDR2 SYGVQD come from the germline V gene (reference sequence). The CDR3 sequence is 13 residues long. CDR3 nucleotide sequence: TGCGCCAGCAGTTTGGGAAACAATCAGCCCCAGCATTTT. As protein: CASSLGNNQPQHF.

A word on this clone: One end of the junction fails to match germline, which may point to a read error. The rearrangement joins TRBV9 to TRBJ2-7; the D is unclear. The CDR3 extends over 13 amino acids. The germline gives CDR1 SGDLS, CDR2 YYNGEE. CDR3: CASSVVGSSEQYF. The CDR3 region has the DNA TGTGCCAGCAGCGTAGTAGGCTCCTCCGAGCAGTACTTC.